One sample yielded the 9 T cell receptor beta chains listed below, sequenced in a study of CD8+CD57+ T cells in acquired aplastic anemia. Genomic DNA, the template, was used for profiling of the TCR beta VDJ and CDR3. TCRdb called the reads again in MiXCR, with one record for every CDR3 protein. The data show about 290,000 distinct CDR3 sequences, approximately 58% seen once. It was patients with CD8+CD57+ cell expansion by flow cytometry who were chosen for sequencing. Sequenced input: sorted CD4+, CD8+, or CD8+CD57+ T cells (not recorded which) from PBMCs. Receptor source: a human donor with aplastic anemia.

The rearrangement links TRBV20-1 to TRBJ2-2; D might be TRBD1 or TRBD2, each matching 6 bases. This CDR3 contains 11 residues. Trimming removed 6 bases from V and 8 bases from J, with 10 bases in between. From germline, CDR1 is DFQATT and CDR2 SNEGSKA (reference sequence). CDR3 amino acids: CSARGVGELFF. The CDR3 DNA reads as TGCAGTGCAAGGGGGGTGGGGGAGCTGTTTTTT.

This clonotype was recorded at least ten times. V gene TRBV19 combines with J gene TRBJ1-5, with D maybe TRBD1 (6 bases). V was cut by 8 bases and J by 6 bases, with 14 bases left in between. Germline CDR1 is LNHDA and CDR2 is SQIVND (reference sequence). The CDR3 totals 13 residues. CDR3 sequence (DNA): TGTGCCAGTGGGGGCGGGGAACGTCAGCCCCAGCATTTT. Its translation: CASGGGERQPQHF.

This clonotype was counted once. The chain is built from TRBV12-3 or TRBV12-4 and TRBJ2-3; tentatively, D is TRBD2 (6 bases). The CDR3 has 13 residues. V was pared by 6 bases and J by 11 bases, with 18 bases between. CDR3 in DNA: TGTGCCAGCAGCCCTAGTGCGGGGATGGAGCAGTATTTT. Translation: CASSPSAGMEQYF.

The rearrangement uses TRBV29-1 and TRBJ2-2; D perhaps matches TRBD1 (5 bases). The V gene's germline CDR1 is SQVTM and CDR2 ANQGSEA. This CDR3 has 13 residues. V was clipped by 7 bases and J by 0 bases, with 9 bases between them. The chain's CDR3 is CSADNANTGELFF. The CDR3 coding sequence is TGCAGCGCGGACAACGCGAACACCGGGGAGCTGTTTTTT.

The CDR3 region has the DNA TGCAGTGCCAGGCTGGGACAGCCGAACACTGAAGCTTTCTTT. Protein: CSARLGQPNTEAFF. The chain uses TRBV20-1 and TRBJ1-1; TRBD1 agrees at 7 bases. CDR3 length: 14 residues. Trimming cost V 6 bases and J 1 base; bases outside gene matches: 8. Germline CDR1 reads DFQATT; CDR2 reads SNEGSKA (reference sequence).

This clonotype was found many times. The rearrangement joins TRBV12-3 or TRBV12-4 to TRBJ2-1, with 8 positions matching TRBD2. The ends lost 6 bases at V and 3 bases at J; junction bases unmatched: 7. The length of the CDR3 is 15 residues. CDR3 protein: CASRFSGAFYNEQFF. CDR3 nucleotide sequence: TGTGCCAGCAGGTTTAGCGGGGCGTTCTACAATGAGCAGTTCTTC.

The chain is built from TRBV12-3 or TRBV12-4 and TRBJ1-4, with a weak D call TRBD1 (5 bases). The CDR3 sequence is 13 residues long. Trimming stripped 7 bases from V and 8 bases from J, with 14 bases between. Written as DNA, the CDR3 is TGTGCCAGCACCCATGGGACGAGAGAAAAACTGTTTTTT. It translates to CASTHGTREKLFF.

This clonotype was seen repeatedly, ten times or more. CDR3 protein: CASSVPSGRFGEQFF. DNA for the CDR3: TGTGCCAGCAGTGTCCCTAGCGGGAGATTCGGGGAGCAGTTCTTC. The chain employs TRBV2 and TRBJ2-1; 10 nucleotides agree with TRBD2. CDR1 is SNHLY and CDR2 is FYNNEI in the germline V gene. This CDR3 has 15 amino acids. The trim removed 4 bases at V and 10 bases at J, leaving 10 bases unmatched.

Notes on this clonotype: It is unclear where the CDR3 begins or ends on the DNA, so no DNA is shown, and the CDR3 is as TCRdb lists it. The J gene is TRBJ2-2, the V gene TRBV7-9; the table calls TRBD2, which could not be checked here. Termini included, the CDR3 measures 18 amino acids. CDR1 and CDR2 from the germline V gene are SEHNR and FQNEAQ (reference sequence). This CDR3 reads CASSPHGVASGSIGGLLF.